This record looks at one T cell receptor (beta chain) sequence and its context. What it binds is unknown. This CDR3 has 12 amino acids. V was trimmed by 6 bases and J by 3 bases, leaving 8 bases between them. Germline assignment: CDR1 MNHEY and CDR2 SVGAGI. This entry belongs to a study of cytomegalovirus exposure and HLA in healthy donors. Whole-study results and caveats: Presence/absence analyses assumed roughly uniform sequencing depth across donors, which may not hold.

Amplification used 60 Vbeta primers and 13 Jbeta primers. Assay used: immunoSEQ multiplex PCR; TCRdb lists only in-frame clones, some missing. Of 250,000 to 350,000 clones detected, roughly 90% appear once; the ten largest clones hold approximately 4.3%. The sequence came from a middle-aged man in good health and CMV-seropositive. Sequencing was carried out using PBMCs. The J gene is TRBJ1-1, the V gene TRBV6-5; D remains unclear. CDR3 loop: CASSELDTEAFF. The CDR3 DNA reads TGTGCCAGCAGCGAGCTCGACACTGAAGCTTTCTTT.